These T cell receptor beta chains were read from a single sample in a study of blood T cell repertoires in COVID-19. The table came from immunoSEQ multiplex PCR; TCRdb's copy has only in-frame clones and leaves some out. The sample has some 180,000 clones; 81% are singletons. The sequencing input was peripheral blood. The receptor source for this set is a woman at least 80 years old with COVID-19, enrolled during active disease. The CDR3 runs from the conserved cysteine through the conserved F or W. Each record gives: V gene, D gene, clone size, J gene, CDR3 protein, CDR3 DNA. A D gene is named only where the DNA matches it firmly. The size field is filled for only some rows; it gives once, few, many or a size class.

>TRBV7-9|TRBD2|NA|TRBJ2-1
CASSLPGLRHNEQFF
TGTGCCAGCAGTCTTCCGGGACTACGTCACAATGAGCAGTTCTTC
>TRBV5-6|NA|NA|TRBJ1-2
CASSPGRNYGYTF
TGTGCCAGCAGCCCTGGTAGAAACTATGGCTACACCTTC
>TRBV6-6|NA|NA|TRBJ1-5
CASLNLTGGVQPQHF
TGTGCCAGCCTGAATCTTACCGGAGGTGTTCAGCCCCAGCATTTT
>TRBV14|TRBD2|NA|TRBJ2-1
CASSPAGGPWNEQFF
TGTGCCAGCAGCCCAGCGGGAGGGCCCTGGAATGAGCAGTTCTTC
>TRBV19|TRBD2|NA|TRBJ2-5
CASSIGTGGRQETQYF
TGTGCCAGTAGTATTGGTACGGGGGGGAGACAAGAGACCCAGTACTTC
>TRBV7-2|NA|NA|TRBJ1-2
CASRYSVGQLANYGYTF
TGTGCCAGCAGGTACTCCGTTGGACAGCTAGCTAACTATGGCTACACCTTC
>TRBV5-4|NA|once|TRBJ1-6
CASSLGGSYNSPLHF
TGTGCCAGCAGCTTGGGAGGCAGTTATAATTCACCCCTCCACTTT
>TRBV10-3|TRBD1|NA|TRBJ2-7
CAISEPGTDEQYF
TGTGCCATCAGTGAGCCCGGGACAGACGAGCAGTACTTC
>TRBV18|NA|NA|TRBJ1-2
CASSPSALQSGGYTF
TGTGCCAGCTCACCATCCGCACTACAAAGTGGAGGCTACACCTTC
>TRBV7-9|TRBD2|NA|TRBJ2-2
CASSLLLAANTGELFF
TGTGCCAGCAGCTTACTCCTAGCGGCGAACACCGGGGAGCTGTTTTTT
>TRBV30|TRBD1|few|TRBJ2-7
CAWSGFGTGGYEQYF
TGTGCCTGGAGTGGATTCGGGACAGGGGGCTACGAGCAGTACTTC
>TRBV6-5|TRBD1|NA|TRBJ2-1
CATRDRSYNEQFF
TGTGCCACCCGGGACAGGTCCTACAATGAGCAGTTCTTC
>TRBV3-1/TRBV3-2|TRBD2|NA|TRBJ2-2
CASSRASGRGTGELFF
TGTGCCAGCAGCCGGGCTAGCGGGAGAGGAACCGGGGAGCTGTTTTTT
>TRBV7-9|TRBD1|NA|TRBJ2-3
CASSHRDRNTDTQYF
TGTGCCAGCAGCCACCGGGACAGAAACACAGATACGCAGTATTTT
>TRBV7-2|NA|NA|TRBJ2-1
CASSLRGSSYNEQFF
TGTGCCAGCAGCCTACGGGGGAGCTCCTACAATGAGCAGTTCTTC
>TRBV19|TRBD1|once|TRBJ2-1
CASSARTGGSNEQFF
TGTGCCAGTAGTGCAAGGACAGGGGGCTCCAATGAGCAGTTCTTC
>TRBV19|NA|NA|TRBJ2-2
CATLEDANTGELFF
TGTGCCACCCTGGAGGACGCGAACACCGGGGAGCTGTTTTTT
>TRBV4-2|TRBD2|few|TRBJ2-5
CASSPTGLAGGKGETQYF
TGTGCCAGCAGTCCCACGGGACTAGCGGGGGGGAAGGGAGAGACCCAGTACTTC
>TRBV7-6|TRBD1|NA|TRBJ1-2
CASSLTERTGGAGGYTF
TGTGCCAGCAGCTTAACCGAGCGGACAGGGGGCGCGGGAGGCTACACCTTC
>TRBV11-1|TRBD2|NA|TRBJ2-2
CASSLIAGGTGELFF
TGTGCCAGCAGCTTAATTGCGGGAGGAACCGGGGAGCTGTTTTTT
>TRBV24-1|TRBD1|NA|TRBJ2-3
CATSDSWTGRTTDTQYF
TGTGCCACCAGTGATTCCTGGACAGGTAGGACCACAGATACGCAGTATTTT
>TRBV6-5|NA|NA|TRBJ1-2
CASSPRQFYGYTF
TGTGCCAGCAGTCCCAGACAGTTCTATGGCTACACCTTC
>TRBV7-9|TRBD1|NA|TRBJ2-4
CASSRDLVQGGIQYF
TGTGCCAGCAGCCGAGATCTCGTACAGGGGGGCATTCAGTACTTC
>TRBV15|TRBD2|NA|TRBJ2-3
CATSRDKTGTTGDTQYF
TGTGCCACCAGCAGAGATAAAACCGGGACTACAGGAGATACGCAGTATTTT
>TRBV5-1|NA|NA|TRBJ2-5
CASSFGLHPLRQETQYF
TGCGCCAGCAGCTTCGGACTGCATCCTCTCCGCCAAGAGACCCAGTACTTC
>TRBV19|TRBD1|NA|TRBJ1-1
CASSIGDRLNTEAFF
TGTGCCAGTAGTATAGGGGACAGGTTGAACACTGAAGCTTTCTTT
>TRBV7-9|TRBD2|NA|TRBJ2-7
CASSLVRGVGGEQYF
TGTGCCAGCAGCTTAGTTCGGGGTGTCGGGGGGGAGCAGTACTTC
>TRBV5-4|NA|NA|TRBJ2-3
CASSFKRGTDTQYF
TGTGCCAGCAGCTTCAAGAGGGGCACAGATACGCAGTATTTT
>TRBV6-5|NA|NA|TRBJ1-2
CASIGIIGVNYGYTF
TGTGCCAGCATAGGGATAATCGGGGTGAACTATGGCTACACCTTC
>TRBV28|NA|NA|TRBJ1-2
CASRTPGVGYGYTF
TGTGCCAGCAGAACGCCGGGAGTCGGATATGGCTACACCTTC
>TRBV29-1|TRBD1|few|TRBJ1-1
CSAASTGDVNTEAFF
TGCAGCGCTGCATCCACAGGGGACGTGAACACTGAAGCTTTCTTT
>TRBV27|TRBD2|NA|TRBJ2-5
CASSLGGERTQYF
TGTGCCAGCAGTTTAGGGGGGGAGCGGACCCAGTACTTC
>TRBV5-4|TRBD2|NA|TRBJ2-3
CASSPGLAGGEDTQYF
TGTGCCAGCAGCCCAGGACTAGCGGGAGGGGAAGATACGCAGTATTTT
>TRBV5-6|TRBD1|NA|TRBJ1-2
CASSPPTTGFVHGYTF
TGTGCCAGCAGCCCACCGACGACAGGGTTTGTGCATGGCTACACCTTC
>TRBV6-6|NA|few|TRBJ1-5
CASGGARQPQHF
TGTGCCAGCGGGGGGGCTCGTCAGCCCCAGCATTTT
>TRBV7-9|NA|NA|TRBJ1-1
CASSPEGSRGTEAFF
TGTGCCAGCAGCCCCGAAGGATCGCGGGGCACTGAAGCTTTCTTT
>TRBV15|TRBD1|NA|TRBJ2-2
CATSRDSPGQGNTGELFF
TGTGCCACCAGCAGAGATTCACCGGGACAGGGCAACACCGGGGAGCTGTTTTTT
>TRBV28|TRBD2|NA|TRBJ2-3
CASSLIPLAKGRAEDTQYF
TGTGCCAGCAGTTTAATACCCCTAGCTAAGGGGAGGGCCGAAGATACGCAGTATTTT
>TRBV5-4|NA|NA|TRBJ2-7
CASSPGGEQYF
TGTGCCAGCAGCCCGGGTGGGGAGCAGTACTTC
>TRBV6-6|TRBD2|NA|TRBJ2-3
CASSYAAGGLDTQYF
TGTGCCAGCAGTTACGCGGCGGGAGGGCTAGATACGCAGTATTTT
>TRBV6-5|NA|few|TRBJ1-4
CASRGLGEKLFF
TGTGCCAGCAGGGGCCTGGGTGAAAAACTGTTTTTT
>TRBV4-1|NA|NA|TRBJ1-2
CASRKPGSNYGYTF
TGCGCCAGCAGGAAGCCAGGGTCCAACTATGGCTACACCTTC
>TRBV24-1|NA|NA|TRBJ2-2
CATSDLRDREAGELFF
TGTGCCACCAGTGATTTACGAGACAGGGAGGCCGGGGAGCTGTTTTTT
>TRBV7-8|TRBD1|NA|TRBJ1-3
CASSLNRGGNTIYF
TGTGCCAGCAGCTTAAACAGGGGTGGAAACACCATATATTTT
>TRBV27|TRBD2|NA|TRBJ2-6
CATLPRLAGGGANVLTF
TGTGCCACCCTCCCCCGGCTAGCGGGCGGTGGGGCCAACGTCCTGACTTTC
>TRBV15|TRBD2|NA|TRBJ2-5
CATSRDRLAGTQYF
TGTGCCACCAGCAGAGATAGACTAGCGGGGACCCAGTACTTC
>TRBV27|TRBD1|few|TRBJ1-2
CASGLTGRYGYTF
TGTGCCAGCGGGCTGACAGGGAGGTATGGCTACACCTTC
>TRBV10-3|TRBD2|NA|TRBJ2-1
CAIRMTSGRDEQFF
TGTGCCATCAGAATGACTAGCGGGAGGGATGAGCAGTTCTTC
>TRBV7-9|TRBD2|NA|TRBJ2-7
CASSGPGTSGSWAWEQYF
TGTGCCAGCAGCGGACCCGGGACTAGCGGGAGTTGGGCCTGGGAGCAGTACTTC